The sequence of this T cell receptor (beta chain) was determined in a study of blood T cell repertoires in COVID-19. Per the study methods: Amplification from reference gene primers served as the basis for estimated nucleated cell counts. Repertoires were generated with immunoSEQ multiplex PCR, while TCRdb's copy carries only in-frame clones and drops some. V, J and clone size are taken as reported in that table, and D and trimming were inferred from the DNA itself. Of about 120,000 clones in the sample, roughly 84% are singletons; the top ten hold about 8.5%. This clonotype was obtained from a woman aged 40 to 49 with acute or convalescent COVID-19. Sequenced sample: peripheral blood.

DNA for the CDR3: TGTGCCAGCAGTCCCTTCCCTACTAGCGGGGGGGCGAATGAGCAGTTCTTC. Its translation is CASSPFPTSGGANEQFF. The rearrangement links TRBV27 to TRBJ2-1, with TRBD2 matching over 13 bases. The V gene end was trimmed by 5 bases and the J gene end by 7 bases; junction bases not matched to a gene: 11. Germline lookup yields CDR1 MNHEY and CDR2 SMNVEV (reference sequence). The CDR3 covers 17 residues.